This T cell receptor beta chain stems from a study of shared clonotypes between healthy human individuals. The CDR3 is made up of 16 amino acids. Germline V gene data show CDR1 as LNHNV and CDR2 as YYDKDF (reference sequence). V was clipped by 3 bases and J by 4 bases; unmatched bases: 8. Repertoires were generated with immunoSEQ multiplex PCR, while TCRdb's copy carries only in-frame clones and drops some. The sample has some 1.5 million clones, approximately 98% seen once. Turning to this clone: Its antigen is currently unknown.

Findings of the study overall: Memory subsets generally showed lower estimated richness than naive subsets.

The chain combines TRBV15 with TRBJ1-5; TRBD1 aligns across 8 bases. The receptor's source is a young man in good health. Source material: naive CD4+ T cells sorted from blood. Subset given: CD45RA+ positively selected. This CDR3 reads CATSSYWDRRNQPQHF. CDR3 bases: TGTGCCACCAGCAGTTATTGGGACAGGAGGAATCAGCCCCAGCATTTT. Combining the CDR3 with reference TRBV15 and TRBJ1-5 gives the whole variable domain DAMVIQNPRYQVTQFGKPVTLSCSQTLNHNVMYWYQQKSSQAPKLLFHYYDKDFNNEADTPDNFQSRRPNTSFCFLDIRSPGLGDTAMYLCATSSYWDRRNQPQHFGDGTRLSIL.